A single sample gave rise to the 15 T cell receptor beta chains below, sequenced in a study of shared clonotypes between healthy human individuals. Produced via immunoSEQ multiplex PCR; TCRdb's table is partial and in-frame only. Among around 370,000 clones listed, around 96% were seen once. The specimen was memory CD8+ T cells sorted from blood. Subset indicated: CD45RO+ cells pooled with CCR7-negative TemRA cells. The receptors were sampled from a man aged 25 to 40 in good health.

The CDR3 nucleotides are TGTGCCACCAGCGGGAGCCGGGAGACCCAGTACTTC. This gives the protein CATSGSRETQYF. This chain links TRBV15 with TRBJ2-5, with D possibly being TRBD2 (5 bases). Germline assignment: CDR1 LNHNV and CDR2 YYDKDF (reference sequence). V gave up 5 bases and J gave up 5 bases, with 9 bases separating them. CDR3 size: 12 residues.

V is TRBV18 and J is TRBJ2-3; D assignment may be TRBD1 or TRBD2 (5 bases each). This CDR3 has 16 residues. V dropped 2 bases and J dropped 2 bases, with 14 bases sitting between them. The germline V gene has CDR1 KGHSH and CDR2 LQKENI. The CDR3 bases are TGTGCCAGCTCACCAAGGATGTCGGGGACCACAGATACGCAGTATTTT. Translating it yields CASSPRMSGTTDTQYF.

This sequence joins TRBV7-6 and TRBJ2-7; 13 nucleotides align to TRBD2. This CDR3 region has 15 residues. Germline CDR1 is SGHVS and CDR2 is FNYEAQ. V shed 5 bases and J 7 bases; nucleotides not matched to a gene: 8. CDR3 sequence (DNA): TGTGCCAGCAGCCTACGGACTAGCGGGAGCTATGAGCAGTACTTC. Its protein product is CASSLRTSGSYEQYF. Full variable domain (rest looked up from reference TRBV7-6 and TRBJ2-7): GAGVSQSPRYKVTKRGQDVALRCDPISGHVSLYWYRQALGQGPEFLTYFNYEAQQDKSGLPNDRFSAERPEGSISTLTIQRTEQRDSAMYRCASSLRTSGSYEQYFGPGTRLTVT.

CDR3: CAWSVTSVSEQYF. CDR3 DNA sequence: TGTGCCTGGAGTGTGACTAGCGTCTCCGAGCAGTACTTC. This sequence joins TRBV30 and TRBJ2-7; 8 bases agree with TRBD2. The CDR3 runs 13 residues. CDR1 is GTSNPN, CDR2 SVGIG, per germline (reference sequence). J was trimmed by 6 bases and V by 0 bases; bases with no gene match: 4.

V and J are TRBV28 and TRBJ1-4; D remains ambiguous. The CDR3 runs 13 residues. The V gene lost 7 bases and the J gene lost 8 bases, with 14 bases spanning the gap. The germline gives CDR1 MDHEN, CDR2 SYDVKM. The CDR3 here is CASTQGVGEKLFF. CDR3 DNA sequence: TGTGCCAGCACCCAAGGAGTCGGGGAAAAACTGTTTTTT.

The chain has TRBV5-1 and TRBJ2-5; D is ambiguous. V gave up 6 bases and J gave up 4 bases, with 13 bases separating them. The CDR3 sequence is 13 residues long. Germline CDR1 SGHRS, CDR2 YFSETQ. The CDR3: CASTRWVGETQYF. The CDR3 bases are TGCGCCAGCACCAGGTGGGTTGGAGAGACCCAGTACTTC.

This chain uses TRBV18 with TRBJ2-2; the match to TRBD2 covers 8 bases. CDR3 length: 16 amino acids. The germline V gene encodes CDR1 KGHSH and CDR2 LQKENI. With 3 bases clipped from V and 2 bases from J, the junction kept 5 bases outside the gene matches. The CDR3 spells CASSPSLAANTGELFF. DNA for the CDR3: TGTGCCAGCTCACCCTCACTAGCGGCAAACACCGGGGAGCTGTTTTTT. The full variable domain, completed using reference TRBV18 and TRBJ2-2, is NAGVMQNPRHLVRRRGQEARLRCSPMKGHSHVYWYRQLPEEGLKFMVYLQKENIIDESGMPKERFSAEFPKEGPSILRIQQVVRGDSAAYFCASSPSLAANTGELFFGEGSRLTVL.

The chain employs TRBV4-2 and TRBJ2-3; 10 positions match TRBD2. The CDR3 consists of 14 residues. Losses at the gene ends were 2 bases for V and 4 bases for J; bases not matched to a gene: 0. From germline, CDR1 is LGHNA and CDR2 YNFKEQ. The CDR3 DNA sequence: TGTGCCAGCAGCCAACTAGCGGGAGCAGATACGCAGTATTTT. Translated: CASSQLAGADTQYF.

The CDR3 DNA follows: TGTGCCAGCAGCCAAGAGACGGAGACTAGCTCCTACAATGAGCAGTTCTTC. As protein: CASSQETETSSYNEQFF. The rearrangement links TRBV4-2 to TRBJ2-1; possible D gene TRBD2, 6 bases. The CDR3 is 17 amino acids. The ends were cut back, 0 bases at V and 0 bases at J, with 12 bases in the middle. The germline V gene has CDR1 LGHNA and CDR2 YNFKEQ.

The chain carries TRBV30 and TRBJ1-2, with TRBD1 as a possible D gene (5 bases). The CDR3 totals 13 residues. Germline V gene data show CDR1 as GTSNPN and CDR2 as SVGIG (reference sequence). Between the trimmed V and J ends, which lost 3 bases and 1 base, there was a span of 9 bases. This CDR3 reads CAWRRQINYGYTF. For the CDR3, the DNA is TGTGCCTGGAGGCGACAGATTAACTATGGCTACACCTTC. Filled out from reference TRBV30 and TRBJ1-2, the complete variable domain reads SQTIHQWPATLVQPVGSPLSLECTVEGTSNPNLYWYRQAAGRGLQLLFYSVGIGQISSEVPQNLSASRPQDRQFILSSKKLLLSDSGFYLCAWRRQINYGYTFGSGTRLTVV.

This chain connects TRBV14 to TRBJ2-5; a possible D gene is TRBD2 (6 bases). Germline loops: CDR1 SGHDN, CDR2 FVKESK. Between the trimmed V and J ends, which lost 2 bases and 5 bases, there was a span of 15 bases. This CDR3 is built from 15 residues. The DNA of the CDR3 is TGTGCCAGCAGCCAACACCGGGAGTGGAAGGAGACCCAGTACTTC. It encodes CASSQHREWKETQYF.

V and J are TRBV28 and TRBJ2-2, with TRBD2 matching 7 bases. Germline V gives CDR1 MDHEN, CDR2 SYDVKM. The trim removed 5 bases at V and 6 bases at J, leaving 12 bases unmatched. The CDR3 contains 16 residues. DNA for the CDR3: TGTGCCAGCAGTAAACCCTTCGGGACTATGGCCGGGGAGCTGTTTTTT. Residues: CASSKPFGTMAGELFF.

This clone came up once. The chain is built from TRBV5-1 and TRBJ2-3; 13 bases agree with TRBD2. This CDR3 is 16 amino acids long. Germline CDR1 reads SGHRS; CDR2 reads YFSETQ. V lost 2 bases to trimming and J lost 3 bases; unmatched junction nucleotides: 3. CDR3 bases: TGCGCCAGCAGCTTCTGGACTAGCGGGAGAACAGATACGCAGTATTTT. Translation: CASSFWTSGRTDTQYF.

Of note for this clone: Because the CDR3's place on the DNA is in doubt, the DNA is left out and the CDR3 is given as listed by TCRdb. The genes are TRBV21-1 and TRBJ1-1. TRBV21-1 is listed as a pseudogene. The CDR3 has 17 residues if both end residues are counted. The CDR3 loop reads CASSKWAGGAANTEAFF.

In its sample, this clone was seen a few times. The V call is TRBV5-6, the J call TRBJ1-1, with 8 positions matching TRBD1. The ends lost 1 base at V and 4 bases at J; junction bases unmatched: 0. Germline CDR1 is SGHDT and CDR2 is YYEEEE. The CDR3 extends over 13 amino acids. The CDR3, as DNA: TGTGCCAGCAGCTTGACAGGGGGCACTGAAGCTTTCTTT. This codes for CASSLTGGTEAFF.